Listed here are 30 T cell receptor beta chains from one sample, sequenced in a study of OX40 agonist ivuxolimab in advanced cancers. The library came from the immunoSEQ multiplex PCR assay. The immuneACCESS repertoire file appears here via TCRdb, limited to in-frame rearrangements. These files lack a portion of the clones; in checked studies, under half of the deficit traces to unresolved V genes, and the cause of the others is not known. For this sample the table gives tens of thousands of clones, of which 92% were detected only once. The top ten constitute 7% to 9.5% of the sample. The starting material was CD4+ or CD8+ T cells sorted from blood, obtained in a trial of the OX40 agonist ivuxolimab. The receptors originated from an adult with an advanced solid tumor such as melanoma, head and neck, liver or kidney cancer.

The chain employs TRBV7-6 and TRBJ2-4; maybe TRBD2 (5 bases). This CDR3 contains 13 residues. The germline gives CDR1 SGHVS, CDR2 FNYEAQ. With 1 base removed from V and 6 bases from J, the gap between germline ends came to 7 bases. This CDR3 is CASSLGEGNIQYF. CDR3 DNA: TGTGCCAGCAGCTTAGGAGAGGGAAACATTCAGTACTTC.

Judged by abundance, this clone is hyperexpanded. The chain couples TRBV11-2 to TRBJ1-1, with 7 nucleotides matching TRBD1. This CDR3 spans 14 amino acids. The germline V gene has CDR1 SGHAT and CDR2 FQNNGV. V shed 1 base, J shed 5 bases, and the junction held 4 bases outside the gene matches. As DNA, the CDR3 is TGTGCCAGCAGCTTAGGTCCAGGGGGGACTGAAGCTTTCTTT. Its translation is CASSLGPGGTEAFF.

The chain has TRBV6-5 and TRBJ1-2; D gene uncertain. The CDR3 extends over 15 amino acids. The germline CDR1 and CDR2 sequences are MNHEY and SVGAGI. Between the trimmed V and J ends, which lost 2 bases and 6 bases, there was a span of 16 bases. CDR3 loop: CASSYLEDVWDGYTF. The CDR3 DNA reads as TGTGCCAGCAGTTACCTGGAGGATGTCTGGGATGGCTACACCTTC.

The rearrangement joins TRBV5-1 to TRBJ1-1; D is possibly TRBD1 (6 bases). The V gene lost 4 bases and the J gene lost 1 base, with 26 bases spanning the gap. Per germline, CDR1 SGHRS and CDR2 YFSETQ. The CDR3 loop spans 19 amino acids. The CDR3 DNA reads as TGCGCCAGCAGCGCCGACTTTTACAGGGAACGGGATGCGAACACTGAAGCTTTCTTT. This translates into CASSADFYRERDANTEAFF.

This clone showed up many times. This CDR3 is also generated by other DNA sequences in the sample. The rearrangement links TRBV6-4 to TRBJ2-1; TRBD2 might be the D (6 bases). The CDR3 is 14 residues long. CDR1 MRHNA and CDR2 SNTAGT come from the germline V gene. Trimming shortened V by 0 bases and J by 3 bases, and 6 bases separated the two germline ends. The CDR3 here is CASSDSGGYNEQFF. In nucleotides, the CDR3 is TGTGCCAGCAGTGACTCGGGGGGCTACAATGAGCAGTTCTTC.

The J gene is TRBJ1-2, the V gene TRBV6-4; tentative D call: TRBD1 (6 bases). V was shortened by 3 bases and J by 0 bases, with 17 bases between the two germline ends. CDR3 size: 17 residues. Germline V lookup: CDR1 MRHNA, CDR2 SNTAGT. Here the CDR3 reads CASSESEYGGANYGYTF. The DNA of the CDR3 is TGTGCCAGCAGTGAGTCAGAATATGGGGGCGCTAACTATGGCTACACCTTC.

This clone was counted many times. The chain recombines TRBV27 with TRBJ2-2; TRBD2 matches 12 bases. The CDR3 covers 20 residues. Germline CDR1 and CDR2: MNHEY and SMNVEV (reference sequence). Germline trimming cut 4 bases from V and 0 bases from J; bases unmatched to any gene: 12. DNA for the CDR3: TGTGCCAGCAGTTCGCTGACTAGCGGGGGCCTCCTCGCGAACACCGGGGAGCTGTTTTTT. Amino acid sequence: CASSSLTSGGLLANTGELFF.

The rearrangement uses TRBV27 and TRBJ2-2; D uncertain. The CDR3 covers 13 residues. V lost 3 bases to trimming and J lost 0 bases, with 2 bases between them. Per the germline V gene, CDR1 is MNHEY and CDR2 is SMNVEV (reference sequence). CDR3 residues: CASSFPNTGELFF. The CDR3 bases are TGTGCCAGCAGTTTCCCGAACACCGGGGAGCTGTTTTTT.

To note about this clone: In the same sample, other DNA sequences code for this CDR3. The gene calls are TRBV5-6 and TRBJ2-7; D could derive from TRBD1 or TRBD2 (5 bases each). This CDR3 contains 14 residues. Between the trimmed V and J ends, which lost 1 base and 0 bases, there was a span of 8 bases. CDR1 is SGHDT and CDR2 is YYEEEE in the germline V gene. The CDR3 loop is CASSLWGSSYEQYF. CDR3 DNA: TGTGCCAGCAGCTTGTGGGGGAGCTCCTACGAGCAGTACTTC.

The chain employs TRBV19 and TRBJ2-2; weak D call: TRBD1 (6 bases). Germline assignment: CDR1 LNHDA and CDR2 SQIVND (reference sequence). Trimming took 4 bases from V and 4 from J, leaving 7 bases between them. The CDR3 runs 13 residues. CDR3: CASSKGGTGELFF. The CDR3 coding sequence is TGTGCCAGTAGTAAAGGGGGCACCGGGGAGCTGTTTTTT.

The chain uses TRBV7-3 and TRBJ2-3, with 9 bases lining up with TRBD2. CDR3 length: 16 amino acids. Germline loops: CDR1 SGHTA, CDR2 FQGTGA. The V gene end was trimmed by 5 bases and the J gene end by 3 bases; junction bases not matched to a gene: 9. The CDR3 DNA is TGTGCCAGCAGCCCCCTGGCGGGGGGGCTGACAGATACGCAGTATTTT. It codes for CASSPLAGGLTDTQYF.

The genes are TRBV2 and TRBJ2-1; 8 bases fit TRBD1. Losses at the gene ends were 6 bases for V and 4 bases for J; bases not matched to a gene: 8. CDR3 length: 15 residues. In germline, CDR1 is SNHLY, CDR2 FYNNEI. The CDR3 coding sequence is TGTGCCAGCAGGCTCGGGACAGGCAATTACAATGAGCAGTTCTTC. Translating it yields CASRLGTGNYNEQFF. The whole variable domain, filled in from reference TRBV2 and TRBJ2-1, reads EPEVTQTPSHQVTQMGQEVILRCVPISNHLYFYWYRQILGQKVEFLVSFYNNEISEKSEIFDDQFSVERPDGSNFTLKIRSTKLEDSAMYFCASRLGTGNYNEQFFGPGTRLTVL.

This rearrangement joins TRBV7-2 to TRBJ2-1, with a weak D call TRBD2 (5 bases). The CDR3 totals 14 residues. Trimming took 8 bases from V and 0 from J, leaving 11 bases between them. The germline V gene has CDR1 SGHTA and CDR2 FQGNSA. CDR3 in amino acids: CASRESSSYNEQFF. As DNA, the CDR3 is TGTGCCAGCCGGGAATCAAGCTCCTACAATGAGCAGTTCTTC. The full variable domain, its missing parts supplied by reference TRBV7-2 and TRBJ2-1, is GAGVSQSPSNKVTEKGKDVELRCDPISGHTALYWYRQSLGQGLEFLIYFQGNSAPDKSGLPSDRFSAERTGGSVSTLTIQRTQQEDSAVYLCASRESSSYNEQFFGPGTRLTVL.

With regard to this clone: The limits of the CDR3 on the DNA are not certain, so only TCRdb's listed CDR3 is given. The rearrangement uses TRBV2 and TRBJ1-2. The CDR3 is 17 residues long, counting both termini. Looked up from germline, CDR1 is SNHLY and CDR2 is FYNNEI. The CDR3 here is CASSELSGPLPFYGYTF.

The rearrangement joins TRBV6-1 to TRBJ2-2; D may be TRBD1 (6 bases). The CDR3 contains 15 residues. V was shortened by 1 base and J by 6 bases, with 12 bases between the two germline ends. CDR1 and CDR2 from the germline V gene are MNHNS and SASEGT. The CDR3 DNA reads TGTGCCAGCAGTGAAGATTCCTGGGGGCCCGGGGAGCTGTTTTTT. Translation gives CASSEDSWGPGELFF.

With regard to this clone: Different DNA sequences within this sample yield the same CDR3. V is TRBV7-6 and J is TRBJ2-7; D is unclear. Between the trimmed V and J ends, which lost 1 base and 0 bases, there was a span of 7 bases. This CDR3 region has 14 residues. Germline CDR1 reads SGHVS; CDR2 reads FNYEAQ. The CDR3 nucleotides are TGTGCCAGCAGCTTAGGAACAGCCTCCTACGAGCAGTACTTC. Its translation is CASSLGTASYEQYF.

With respect to this clone: Different DNA sequences within this sample yield the same CDR3. The chain combines TRBV7-3 with TRBJ2-3; 8 bases line up with TRBD2. With V trimmed by 5 bases and J by 2 bases, 6 bases remained unmatched. CDR3 length: 15 amino acids. In germline, CDR1 is SGHTA, CDR2 FQGTGA. The CDR3 is CASSPGGGPTDTQYF. The CDR3 nucleotides are TGTGCCAGCAGCCCCGGGGGGGGCCCCACAGATACGCAGTATTTT.

This chain connects TRBV27 to TRBJ2-3, with 12 bases aligning to TRBD1. Germline V gene sequence: CDR1 MNHEY, CDR2 SMNVEV (reference sequence). With 5 bases clipped from V and 0 bases from J, the junction kept 9 bases outside the gene matches. The CDR3 contains 18 residues. This CDR3 is CASSTRDRGLSSTDTQYF. In DNA form, the CDR3 reads TGTGCCAGCAGTACCCGGGACAGGGGGCTATCAAGCACAGATACGCAGTATTTT.

To note about this clone: At one boundary the junction diverges from the germline segment, which might be a read error. V and J are TRBV7-2 and TRBJ2-1, with TRBD2 matching 10 bases. This CDR3 comprises 15 residues. CDR1 is SGHTA and CDR2 is FQGNSA in the germline V gene. The CDR3 bases are TGTGCCAGCAGCCCAAGCGGGGGGGCTTACAATGGGCAGTTCTTC. Protein product: CASSPSGGAYNGQFF.

This chain connects TRBV19 to TRBJ1-1; possibly TRBD1 for D (6 bases). V lost 3 bases and J lost 4, with 18 bases in between. Looked up from germline, CDR1 is LNHDA and CDR2 is SQIVND (reference sequence). The CDR3 contains 16 residues. The DNA of the CDR3 is TGTGCCAGTAGTATGGAACTACAGGGTTTATTCACTGAAGCTTTCTTT. Protein product: CASSMELQGLFTEAFF.

This clone was seen a single time. The chain couples TRBV20-1 to TRBJ1-4, with D hard to call. The germline gives CDR1 DFQATT, CDR2 SNEGSKA (reference sequence). The CDR3 runs to 10 residues. V was clipped by 3 bases and J by 12 bases, with 8 bases between them. CDR3 sequence (DNA): TGCAGTGCTAGGTGGGGAGAACTGTTTTTT. It is translated as CSARWGELFF.

This clone came up once. The V gene is TRBV28, the J gene TRBJ2-1, with 9 bases aligning to TRBD1. The ends lost 6 bases at V and 7 bases at J; junction bases unmatched: 7. Germline V gene sequence: CDR1 MDHEN, CDR2 SYDVKM. This CDR3 is 14 amino acids long. The CDR3 DNA reads TGTGCCAGCAGACCCGGGACAGGGTGGAATGAGCAGTTCTTC. Translated, it gives CASRPGTGWNEQFF.

The V call is TRBV10-3, the J call TRBJ2-7, with 7 nucleotides matching TRBD2. The CDR3 sequence is 15 residues long. The germline V gene encodes CDR1 ENHRY and CDR2 SYGVKD. After removal of 2 bases from V and 0 bases from J, the junction contained 4 bases not matched to a gene. This chain's CDR3 is CAISERGDSSYEQYF. The CDR3 nucleotides read TGTGCCATCAGTGAGCGGGGGGATAGCTCCTACGAGCAGTACTTC.

The gene calls are TRBV5-1 and TRBJ1-4; no clear D gene. V gave up 0 bases and J gave up 4 bases, with 10 bases separating them. Per germline, CDR1 SGHRS and CDR2 YFSETQ. This CDR3 contains 15 residues. CDR3 nucleotides: TGCGCCAGCAGCTTGGCCGGCTCCCTTAATGAAAAACTGTTTTTT. Protein sequence: CASSLAGSLNEKLFF.

The V gene is TRBV7-9, the J gene TRBJ1-4, with D possibly matching TRBD1 (5 bases). Looked up from germline, CDR1 is SEHNR and CDR2 is FQNEAQ (reference sequence). The V gene lost 4 bases and the J gene lost 6 bases, with 24 bases spanning the gap. The CDR3 consists of 18 residues. CDR3 amino acids: CASSSRPGTHKLDEKLFF. In DNA, the CDR3 is TGTGCCAGCAGCTCCCGTCCCGGGACTCACAAACTCGATGAAAAACTGTTTTTT.

The J gene is TRBJ1-4, the V gene TRBV15; unclear D gene. The length of the CDR3 is 15 residues. Trimming shortened V by 5 bases and J by 8 bases, and 18 bases separated the two germline ends. Germline V gene data show CDR1 as LNHNV and CDR2 as YYDKDF (reference sequence). In nucleotides, the CDR3 is TGTGCCACCAGCCCCTTAAGTGGCCGGGCGGAAAAACTGTTTTTT. It specifies CATSPLSGRAEKLFF.

The rearrangement links TRBV6-1 to TRBJ2-7; D is ambiguous. Germline lookup yields CDR1 MNHNS and CDR2 SASEGT. Trimming left V 8 bases short and J 3 bases short, with 8 bases between. The CDR3 totals 11 residues. The CDR3 sequence: CASLDLYEQYF. The CDR3 nucleotides read TGTGCCAGCCTAGACCTCTACGAGCAGTACTTC.

This sequence joins TRBV27 and TRBJ2-7, with a weak D call TRBD1 (6 bases). Germline CDR1 and CDR2: MNHEY and SMNVEV (reference sequence). Trimming stripped 4 bases from V and 2 bases from J, with 15 bases between. The CDR3 consists of 15 residues. This chain's CDR3 is CASSSTYDRTYEQYF. CDR3 sequence (DNA): TGTGCCAGCAGTTCGACCTATGACAGGACCTACGAGCAGTACTTC.

The genes are TRBV14 and TRBJ2-7; D gene uncertain. V was shortened by 1 base and J by 2 bases, with 6 bases between the two germline ends. This CDR3 region has 13 residues. Looked up from germline, CDR1 is SGHDN and CDR2 is FVKESK. The CDR3 sequence: CASSQVSAYEQYF. The CDR3 DNA follows: TGTGCCAGCAGCCAAGTTTCGGCCTACGAGCAGTACTTC.

Here the CDR3 reads CASSLGLDLLNTGELFF. CDR3 nucleotides: TGTGCCAGCAGTTTAGGACTCGACTTATTGAACACCGGGGAGCTGTTTTTT. The rearrangement links TRBV27 to TRBJ2-2; D possibly corresponds to TRBD2 (5 bases). This CDR3 comprises 17 residues. Germline assignment: CDR1 MNHEY and CDR2 SMNVEV (reference sequence). Trimming left V 2 bases short and J 1 base short, with 14 bases between.